One and the same sample provided the 12 T cell receptor beta chains below, sequenced in a study of blood T cell repertoires in COVID-19. Clones were read by immunoSEQ multiplex PCR, and TCRdb kept only the in-frame ones, dropping some. The sample shows roughly 380,000 clones, roughly 90% of them seen only once. What was sequenced was PBMCs or T cells enriched from blood (not recorded which). Receptors originate from a woman aged 25 to 45 who had been exposed to COVID-19.

The rearrangement links TRBV7-9 to TRBJ2-3; tentative D call: TRBD1 (5 bases). This CDR3 spans 18 amino acids. V dropped 3 bases and J dropped 0 bases, with 19 bases sitting between them. Germline CDR1 and CDR2: SEHNR and FQNEAQ (reference sequence). The CDR3 sequence: CASSFPPGQSSSTDTQYF. The CDR3 DNA sequence: TGTGCCAGCAGCTTTCCCCCAGGACAATCTTCTAGCACAGATACGCAGTATTTT.

The chain employs TRBV21-1 and TRBJ2-1; the DNA was not used to check the table's D call, TRBD2. TRBV21-1 corresponds to a pseudogene. The CDR3 consists of 18 residues. The DNA of the CDR3 is TGTGCCAGCACTCTACCCCCCAGACTAGCGGGAGGGCTGAATGAGCAGTTCTTC. Its protein product is CASTLPPRLAGGLNEQFF.

This chain joins TRBV29-1 and TRBJ1-5; 12 bases map to TRBD1. CDR3 length: 16 residues. With V trimmed by 6 bases and J by 3 bases, 9 bases remained unmatched. The germline CDR1 and CDR2 sequences are SQVTM and ANQGSEA. The CDR3 spells CSVAGGQGAVNQPQHF. CDR3 bases: TGCAGCGTCGCAGGGGGACAGGGGGCCGTCAATCAGCCCCAGCATTTT.

The chain carries TRBV18 and TRBJ2-3, with D possibly being TRBD2 (7 bases). With 3 bases removed from V and 4 bases from J, the gap between germline ends came to 14 bases. The germline V gene has CDR1 KGHSH and CDR2 LQKENI. The CDR3 has 15 residues. CDR3 nucleotides: TGTGCCAGCTCACCTCCCTGGGGGGGCCCAGATACGCAGTATTTT. It codes for CASSPPWGGPDTQYF.

Details on this clone: The limits of the CDR3 on the DNA are not certain, so only TCRdb's listed CDR3 is given. The J gene is TRBJ2-3, the V gene TRBV2; no DNA check was done on the table's D call, TRBD2. Counting both end residues, the CDR3 totals 11 amino acids. In germline, CDR1 is SNHLY, CDR2 FYNNEI. This CDR3 is CASFGAGIQKF.

CDR3 amino acids: CASSEGFQGRNEQYF. The CDR3 DNA follows: TGCGCCAGCAGTGAGGGGTTCCAGGGGAGAAACGAGCAGTACTTC. This sequence joins TRBV10-1 and TRBJ2-7; tentatively, D is TRBD1 (6 bases). Trimming pared 2 bases from V and 5 bases from J, leaving 16 bases between. CDR1 WNHNN and CDR2 SYGVQD come from the germline V gene (reference sequence). The CDR3 totals 15 residues.

The V gene is TRBV27, the J gene TRBJ1-2; D is unclear. V lost 3 bases to trimming and J lost 7 bases, with 9 bases between them. This CDR3 has 12 amino acids. Germline loops: CDR1 MNHEY, CDR2 SMNVEV (reference sequence). The CDR3 DNA follows: TGTGCCAGCAGTTTGGAAGGGAGTGGCTACACCTTC. This codes for CASSLEGSGYTF.

The V and J genes are TRBV7-2 and TRBJ2-1, with TRBD2 matching over 9 bases. With V trimmed by 1 base and J by 10 bases, 8 bases remained unmatched. From germline, CDR1 is SGHTA and CDR2 FQGNSA. CDR3 length equals 15 residues. CDR3 in amino acids: CASSLGEREVEEQFF. The CDR3 region has the DNA TGTGCCAGCAGCTTAGGTGAGCGGGAGGTGGAGGAGCAGTTCTTC.

CDR3 nucleotides: TGTGCCAGTAGTATAGGGCCGGGACAAGACTATGGCTACACCTTC. It yields the protein CASSIGPGQDYGYTF. The chain has TRBV19 and TRBJ1-2, with D maybe TRBD1 (6 bases). The CDR3 has 15 residues. Trimming stripped 1 base from V and 3 bases from J, with 12 bases between. Germline values: CDR1 LNHDA, CDR2 SQIVND (reference sequence).

V gene TRBV19 combines with J gene TRBJ1-1, with 10 bases identical to TRBD1. V gave up 7 bases and J gave up 3 bases; unmatched junction bases: 14. This CDR3 comprises 17 residues. The germline V gene encodes CDR1 LNHDA and CDR2 SQIVND (reference sequence). As DNA, the CDR3 is TGTGCCAGTATGAGTCTCCGGGACAGGGGTAGGGACACTGAAGCTTTCTTT. Its translation is CASMSLRDRGRDTEAFF.

The gene calls are TRBV11-3 and TRBJ2-1; 9 bases match TRBD1. V gave up 1 base and J gave up 4 bases; unmatched junction bases: 2. The CDR3 is 15 residues long. Germline V gene data show CDR1 as SGHNT and CDR2 as YENEEA. In DNA form, the CDR3 reads TGTGCCAGCAGCTTAGTCGGGACAGGGTACAATGAGCAGTTCTTC. It specifies CASSLVGTGYNEQFF.

V and J are TRBV9 and TRBJ1-2, with TRBD1 matching 9 bases. The CDR3 loop spans 15 amino acids. The V and J ends lost 0 bases and 2 bases, in that order; junction bases with no gene match: 2. Germline V gives CDR1 SGDLS, CDR2 YYNGEE. CDR3 nucleotide sequence: TGTGCCAGCAGCGTAGGGACAGGGGACAACTATGGCTACACCTTC. It encodes CASSVGTGDNYGYTF.